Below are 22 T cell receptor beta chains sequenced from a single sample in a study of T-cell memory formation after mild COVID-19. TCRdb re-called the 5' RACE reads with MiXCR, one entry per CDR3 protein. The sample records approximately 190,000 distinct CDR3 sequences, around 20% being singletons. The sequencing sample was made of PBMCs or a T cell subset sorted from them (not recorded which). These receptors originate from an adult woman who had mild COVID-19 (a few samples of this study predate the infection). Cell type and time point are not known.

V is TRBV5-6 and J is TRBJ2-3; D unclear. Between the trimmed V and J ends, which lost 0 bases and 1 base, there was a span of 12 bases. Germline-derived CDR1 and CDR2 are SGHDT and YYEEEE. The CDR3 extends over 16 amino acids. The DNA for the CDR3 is TGTGCCAGCAGCTTGGTCGGACCGAGACGCACAGATACGCAGTATTTT. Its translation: CASSLVGPRRTDTQYF. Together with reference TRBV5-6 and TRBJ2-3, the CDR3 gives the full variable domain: DAGVTQSPTHLIKTRGQQVTLRCSPKSGHDTVSWYQQALGQGPQFIFQYYEEEERQRGNFPDRFSGHQFPNYSSELNVNALLLGDSALYLCASSLVGPRRTDTQYFGPGTRLTVL.

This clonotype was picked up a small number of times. CDR3 sequence reads: CASSLPSNYEQYF. DNA of the CDR3: TGCGCCAGCAGCTTGCCTTCAAACTACGAGCAGTACTTC. The chain is built from TRBV5-1 and TRBJ2-7; D unclear. The germline V gene encodes CDR1 SGHRS and CDR2 YFSETQ. This CDR3 region has 13 residues. The V end was cut by 1 base, the J end by 3 bases, with 8 bases between. The full variable domain, completed using reference TRBV5-1 and TRBJ2-7, is KAGVTQTPRYLIKTRGQQVTLSCSPISGHRSVSWYQQTPGQGLQFLFEYFSETQRNKGNFPGRFSGRQFSNSRSEMNVSTLELGDSALYLCASSLPSNYEQYFGPGTRLTVT.

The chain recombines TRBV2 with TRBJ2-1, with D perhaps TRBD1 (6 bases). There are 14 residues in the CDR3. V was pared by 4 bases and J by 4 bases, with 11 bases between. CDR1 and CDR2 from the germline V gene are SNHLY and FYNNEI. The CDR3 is CASSVQGRYNEQFF. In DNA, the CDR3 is TGTGCCAGCAGTGTACAGGGTCGGTACAATGAGCAGTTCTTC.

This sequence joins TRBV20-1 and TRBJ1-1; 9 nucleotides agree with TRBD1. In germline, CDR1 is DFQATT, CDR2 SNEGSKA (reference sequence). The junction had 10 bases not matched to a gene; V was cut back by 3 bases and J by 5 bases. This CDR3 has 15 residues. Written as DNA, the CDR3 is TGCAGTGCTAGGTGGGGGACAGGGTCGTGGACTGAAGCTTTCTTT. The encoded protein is CSARWGTGSWTEAFF.

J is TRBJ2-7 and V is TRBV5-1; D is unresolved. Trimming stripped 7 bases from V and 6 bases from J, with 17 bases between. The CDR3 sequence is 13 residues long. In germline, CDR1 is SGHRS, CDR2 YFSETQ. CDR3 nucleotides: TGCGCCAGCGGTGCCCAAATTGAGGCCGAGCAGTACTTC. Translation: CASGAQIEAEQYF. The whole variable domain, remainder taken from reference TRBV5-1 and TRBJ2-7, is KAGVTQTPRYLIKTRGQQVTLSCSPISGHRSVSWYQQTPGQGLQFLFEYFSETQRNKGNFPGRFSGRQFSNSRSEMNVSTLELGDSALYLCASGAQIEAEQYFGPGTRLTVT.

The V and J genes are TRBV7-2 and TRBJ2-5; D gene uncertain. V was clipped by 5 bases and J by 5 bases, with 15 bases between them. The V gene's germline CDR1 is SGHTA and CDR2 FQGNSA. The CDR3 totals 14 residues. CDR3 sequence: CASSLPPKRETQYF. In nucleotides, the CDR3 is TGTGCCAGCAGCCTCCCCCCCAAAAGGGAGACCCAGTACTTC.

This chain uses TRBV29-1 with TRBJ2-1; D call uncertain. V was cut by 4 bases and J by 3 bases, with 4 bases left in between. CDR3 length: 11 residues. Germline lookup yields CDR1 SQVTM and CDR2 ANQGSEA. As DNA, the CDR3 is TGCAGCGTTGCCAGCTACAATGAGCAGTTCTTC. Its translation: CSVASYNEQFF.

CDR3 bases: TGTGCCAGCAGTTTTAGAGAACTGACAGATACGCAGTATTTT. This codes for CASSFRELTDTQYF. The gene calls are TRBV12-3 or TRBV12-4 and TRBJ2-3; no clear D. Trimming stripped 3 bases from V and 3 bases from J, with 10 bases between. The CDR3 sequence is 14 residues long.

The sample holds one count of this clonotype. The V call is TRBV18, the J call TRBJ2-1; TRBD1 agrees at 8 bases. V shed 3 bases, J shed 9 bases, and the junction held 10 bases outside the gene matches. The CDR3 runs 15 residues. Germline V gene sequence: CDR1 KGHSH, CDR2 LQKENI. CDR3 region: CASSPGTGGTREQFF. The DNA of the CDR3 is TGTGCCAGCTCACCCGGGACAGGAGGTACCCGTGAGCAGTTCTTC.

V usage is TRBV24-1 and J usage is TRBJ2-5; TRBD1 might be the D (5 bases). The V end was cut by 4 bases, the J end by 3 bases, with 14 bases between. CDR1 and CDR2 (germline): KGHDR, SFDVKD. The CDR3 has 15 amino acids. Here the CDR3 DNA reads TGTGCCACCAGTGAACCCCCGGACAAGGAAGAGACCCAGTACTTC. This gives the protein CATSEPPDKEETQYF.

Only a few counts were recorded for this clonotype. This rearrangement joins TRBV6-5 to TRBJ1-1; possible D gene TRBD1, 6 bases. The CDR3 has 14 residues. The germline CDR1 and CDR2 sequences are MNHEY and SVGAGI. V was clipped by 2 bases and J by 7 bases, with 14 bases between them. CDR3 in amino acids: CASSYERTVSEAFF. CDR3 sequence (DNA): TGTGCCAGCAGTTACGAACGGACAGTGAGTGAAGCTTTCTTT.

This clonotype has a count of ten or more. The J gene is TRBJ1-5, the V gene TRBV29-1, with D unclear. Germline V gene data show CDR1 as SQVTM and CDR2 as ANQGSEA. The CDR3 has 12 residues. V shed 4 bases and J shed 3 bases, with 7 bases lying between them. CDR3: CSVGEFNQPQHF. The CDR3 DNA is TGCAGCGTTGGCGAATTCAATCAGCCCCAGCATTTT. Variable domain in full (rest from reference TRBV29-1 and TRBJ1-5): SAVISQKPSRDICQRGTSLTIQCQVDSQVTMMFWYRQQPGQSLTLIATANQGSEATYESGFVIDKFPISRPNLTFSTLTVSNMSPEDSSIYLCSVGEFNQPQHFGDGTRLSIL.

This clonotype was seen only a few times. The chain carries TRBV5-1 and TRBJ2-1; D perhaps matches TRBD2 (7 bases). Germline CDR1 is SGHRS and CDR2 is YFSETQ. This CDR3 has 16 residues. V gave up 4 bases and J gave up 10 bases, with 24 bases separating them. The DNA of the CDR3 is TGCGCCAGCAGCCGTCCGCCGGCGGGGGCCCTACGGGAGCAGTTCTTC. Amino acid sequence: CASSRPPAGALREQFF. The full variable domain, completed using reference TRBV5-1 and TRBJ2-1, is KAGVTQTPRYLIKTRGQQVTLSCSPISGHRSVSWYQQTPGQGLQFLFEYFSETQRNKGNFPGRFSGRQFSNSRSEMNVSTLELGDSALYLCASSRPPAGALREQFFGPGTRLTVL.

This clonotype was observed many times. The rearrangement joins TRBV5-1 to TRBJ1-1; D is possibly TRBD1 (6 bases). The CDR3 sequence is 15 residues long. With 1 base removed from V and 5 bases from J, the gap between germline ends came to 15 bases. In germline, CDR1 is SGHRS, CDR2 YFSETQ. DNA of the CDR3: TGCGCCAGCAGCTTGATGGGGGCCCTGGGAACTGAAGCTTTCTTT. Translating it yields CASSLMGALGTEAFF. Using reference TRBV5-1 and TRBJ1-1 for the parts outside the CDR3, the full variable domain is KAGVTQTPRYLIKTRGQQVTLSCSPISGHRSVSWYQQTPGQGLQFLFEYFSETQRNKGNFPGRFSGRQFSNSRSEMNVSTLELGDSALYLCASSLMGALGTEAFFGQGTRLTVV.

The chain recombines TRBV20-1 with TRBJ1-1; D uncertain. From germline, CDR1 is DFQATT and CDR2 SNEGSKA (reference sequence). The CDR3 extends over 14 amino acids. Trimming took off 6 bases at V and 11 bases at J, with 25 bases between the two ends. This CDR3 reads CSAPRIGRNSDAFF. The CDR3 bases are TGCAGTGCGCCGAGGATAGGGCGAAACTCCGACGCTTTCTTT.

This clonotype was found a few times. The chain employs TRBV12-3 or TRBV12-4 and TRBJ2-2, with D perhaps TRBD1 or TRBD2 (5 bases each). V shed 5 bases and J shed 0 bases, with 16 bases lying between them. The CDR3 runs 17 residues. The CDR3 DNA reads TGTGCCAGCAGTGAACTAGGGGTCCTCGCGAACACCGGGGAGCTGTTTTTT. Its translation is CASSELGVLANTGELFF.

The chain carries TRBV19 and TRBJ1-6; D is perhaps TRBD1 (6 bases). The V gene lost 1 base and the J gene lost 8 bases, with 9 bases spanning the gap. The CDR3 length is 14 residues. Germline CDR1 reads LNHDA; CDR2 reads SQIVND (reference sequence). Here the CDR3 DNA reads TGTGCCAGTAGTATAGCCAGGGGTGATTCACCCCTCCACTTT. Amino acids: CASSIARGDSPLHF.

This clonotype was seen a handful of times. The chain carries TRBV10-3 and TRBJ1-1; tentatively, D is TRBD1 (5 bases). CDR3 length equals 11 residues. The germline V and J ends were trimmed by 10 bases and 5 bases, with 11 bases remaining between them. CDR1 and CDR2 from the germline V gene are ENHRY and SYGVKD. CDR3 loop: CATGGGTEAFF. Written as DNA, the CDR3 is TGTGCCACAGGCGGGGGTACTGAAGCTTTCTTT.

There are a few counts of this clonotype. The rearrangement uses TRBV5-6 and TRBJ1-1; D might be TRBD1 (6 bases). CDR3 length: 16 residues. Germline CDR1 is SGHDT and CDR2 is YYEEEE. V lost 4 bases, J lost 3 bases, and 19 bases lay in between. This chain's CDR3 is CASSRWGTRQHTEAFF. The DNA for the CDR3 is TGTGCCAGCAGCCGCTGGGGGACACGACAGCACACTGAAGCTTTCTTT.

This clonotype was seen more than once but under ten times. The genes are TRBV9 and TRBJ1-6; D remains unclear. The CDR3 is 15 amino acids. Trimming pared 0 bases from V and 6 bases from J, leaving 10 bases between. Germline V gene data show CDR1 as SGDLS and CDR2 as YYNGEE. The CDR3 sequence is CASSVAGDFNSPLHF. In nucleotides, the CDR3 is TGTGCCAGCAGCGTAGCAGGTGACTTTAATTCACCCCTCCACTTT.

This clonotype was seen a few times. The CDR3 loop reads CASSNDRENTGELFF. Written as DNA, the CDR3 is TGTGCCAGCAGTAACGACAGGGAGAACACCGGGGAGCTGTTTTTT. V usage is TRBV25-1 and J usage is TRBJ2-2, with TRBD1 matching over 7 bases. CDR3 length: 15 residues. After removal of 5 bases from V and 1 base from J, the junction contained 4 bases not matched to a gene. The germline CDR1 and CDR2 sequences are MGHDK and SYGVNS.

The CDR3 reads CSATPGGGSYEQYF. The DNA for the CDR3 is TGCAGCGCCACCCCGGGCGGGGGATCCTACGAGCAGTACTTC. This chain joins TRBV29-1 and TRBJ2-7, with 7 nucleotides matching TRBD2. Germline V gives CDR1 SQVTM, CDR2 ANQGSEA. The ends lost 7 bases at V and 1 base at J; junction bases unmatched: 10. This CDR3 comprises 14 residues.